The sequence of this T cell receptor (beta chain) was determined in a study of shared T cell receptors in the human thymus. Germline V gene data show CDR1 as SGHRS and CDR2 as YFSETQ. The CDR3 has 15 residues. V dropped 0 bases and J dropped 3; count of bases not matched to a gene: 3. The assay was immunoSEQ multiplex PCR, and TCRdb's table has in-frame clones only and misses some. The sample carries about 610,000 clones, 85% to 90% recorded once. These same records also appear under a second study, on human thymus T cells. That work adds: Corrective cardiac surgery supplied the resected thymus tissue. What related research reported was that thymic repertoires overlapped highly among unrelated individuals.

The V gene is TRBV5-1, the J gene TRBJ1-2, with 9 nucleotides matching TRBD1. The TCR comes from a boy under two years old with a congenital heart defect. Source material: thymocytes. The CDR3 DNA sequence: TGCGCCAGCAGCTTGGTAAGACAGGGGGACTATGGCTACACCTTC. The encoded protein is CASSLVRQGDYGYTF.